This passage covers 27 T cell receptor beta chains from one sample sequenced in a study of cytomegalovirus exposure and HLA in healthy donors. In the PCR, 60 Vbeta and 13 Jbeta primers were used. Method: immunoSEQ multiplex PCR; TCRdb's copy keeps in-frame clones and lacks some. The sample has around 120,000 clones; approximately 72% are singletons. The sequenced sample was PBMCs. The receptors originated from a human donor in good health.

This clone has only a few counts. This CDR3 reads CASSPGQGTETQYF. CDR3 bases: TGTGCCAGCAGCCCTGGACAGGGAACGGAGACCCAGTACTTC. The chain links TRBV7-8 to TRBJ2-5; TRBD1 agrees at 8 bases. This CDR3 contains 14 residues. Trimming took 5 bases from V and 5 from J; bases not matched to a gene: 7. Germline assignment: CDR1 SGHVS and CDR2 FQNEAQ.

The gene calls are TRBV19 and TRBJ1-1; no definite D call. This CDR3 has 18 residues. Germline loops: CDR1 LNHDA, CDR2 SQIVND (reference sequence). The ends were cut back, 1 base at V and 3 bases at J, with 21 bases in the middle. The CDR3 DNA reads TGTGCCAGTAGTATAGGCCCACATGAAGGGAGAATGGACACTGAAGCTTTCTTT. It yields the protein CASSIGPHEGRMDTEAFF.

This clone was observed a few times. DNA for the CDR3: TGTGCCAGCAGCGGACAGGACATCAATCAGCCCCAGCATTTT. Translated, it gives CASSGQDINQPQHF. The V and J genes are TRBV5-6 and TRBJ1-5; 7 positions agree with TRBD1. V was clipped by 4 bases and J by 3 bases; unmatched bases: 4. The CDR3 totals 14 residues. Germline V lookup: CDR1 SGHDT, CDR2 YYEEEE. The full variable domain, with the rest looked up from reference TRBV5-6 and TRBJ1-5, is DAGVTQSPTHLIKTRGQQVTLRCSPKSGHDTVSWYQQALGQGPQFIFQYYEEEERQRGNFPDRFSGHQFPNYSSELNVNALLLGDSALYLCASSGQDINQPQHFGDGTRLSIL.

The chain joins TRBV18 to TRBJ2-7; a weak D match, TRBD1 (6 bases). Trimming took 0 bases from V and 2 from J, leaving 11 bases between them. CDR3 length equals 15 residues. The germline gives CDR1 KGHSH, CDR2 LQKENI. In DNA, the CDR3 is TGTGCCAGCTCACCACCCGCCAGGGGCCCCTACGAGCAGTACTTC. Protein sequence: CASSPPARGPYEQYF.

The chain uses TRBV27 and TRBJ2-3, with D possibly matching TRBD1 (5 bases). V dropped 2 bases and J dropped 0 bases, with 9 bases sitting between them. The CDR3 sequence is 15 residues long. Germline CDR1 is MNHEY and CDR2 is SMNVEV (reference sequence). The CDR3 DNA sequence: TGTGCCAGCAGTTTACTCCAGGGAAGCACAGATACGCAGTATTTT. Its translation is CASSLLQGSTDTQYF.

This chain connects TRBV28 to TRBJ2-3, with D possibly matching TRBD2 (6 bases). The CDR3 length is 18 residues. The germline gives CDR1 MDHEN, CDR2 SYDVKM. V lost 4 bases and J 1 base, leaving 21 bases between the germline ends. The CDR3: CASSSTVSDYLGTDTQYF. CDR3 DNA sequence: TGTGCCAGCAGTTCGACAGTCTCGGACTATCTGGGCACAGATACGCAGTATTTT.

This clone was detected once. V and J are TRBV5-6 and TRBJ2-5, with 13 bases that match TRBD2. The CDR3 runs to 17 residues. Germline V gives CDR1 SGHDT, CDR2 YYEEEE. The trim removed 2 bases at V and 2 bases at J, leaving 6 bases unmatched. The CDR3 DNA sequence: TGTGCCAGCAGCTTCGTACCGGGACTAGCGGGACAAGAGACCCAGTACTTC. Encoded protein: CASSFVPGLAGQETQYF.

This clone was counted a few times. J is TRBJ1-2 and V is TRBV30; TRBD1 agrees at 9 bases. This CDR3 contains 13 residues. V lost 4 bases, J lost 8 bases, and 8 bases stayed unmatched. Looked up from germline, CDR1 is GTSNPN and CDR2 is SVGIG (reference sequence). The CDR3 nucleotides are TGTGCCTGGACTCGACAGGGGGGTTCAGGCTACACCTTC. This encodes CAWTRQGGSGYTF. Supplemented by reference TRBV30 and TRBJ1-2, the full variable domain reads SQTIHQWPATLVQPVGSPLSLECTVEGTSNPNLYWYRQAAGRGLQLLFYSVGIGQISSEVPQNLSASRPQDRQFILSSKKLLLSDSGFYLCAWTRQGGSGYTFGSGTRLTVV.

The V and J genes are TRBV10-3 and TRBJ2-2; TRBD1 agrees at 10 bases. Germline V gene data show CDR1 as ENHRY and CDR2 as SYGVKD. The ends lost 0 bases at V and 6 bases at J; junction bases unmatched: 7. CDR3 length: 17 amino acids. The CDR3 sequence: CAISESFGTGASGELFF. DNA for the CDR3: TGTGCCATCAGTGAGTCGTTTGGGACAGGGGCCTCCGGGGAGCTGTTTTTT.

This clone was recorded a few times. Within the sample, other DNA sequences also encode this same CDR3. This chain connects TRBV7-3 to TRBJ2-1; 8 nucleotides line up with TRBD2. Per the germline V gene, CDR1 is SGHTA and CDR2 is FQGTGA. CDR3 length equals 13 residues. Losses at the gene ends were 3 bases for V and 10 bases for J; bases not matched to a gene: 5. CDR3 coding DNA: TGTGCCAGCAGCTTGTTGACGGGAGGGGAGCAGTTCTTC. It translates to CASSLLTGGEQFF.

This clone has a single count. The junction departs from germline at one end; a sequencing error may be responsible. The chain combines TRBV5-4 with TRBJ2-5; D is unclear. The CDR3 runs to 13 residues. CDR1 SGHNT and CDR2 YYREEE come from the germline V gene (reference sequence). DNA of the CDR3: TGTGCCAGCAGCGCCATAGTGGAAGAGGCCCAGTACTTC. As protein: CASSAIVEEAQYF. Full variable domain (outside the CDR3, taken from reference TRBV5-4 and TRBJ2-5): ETGVTQSPTHLIKTRGQQVTLRCSSQSGHNTVSWYQQALGQGPQFIFQYYREEENGRGNFPPRFSGLQFPNYSSELNVNALELDDSALYLCASSAIVEEAQYFGPGTRLLVL.

This chain joins TRBV6-5 and TRBJ2-1, with 7 bases lining up with TRBD1. The CDR3 runs 13 residues. V dropped 6 bases and J dropped 4; count of bases not matched to a gene: 3. In germline, CDR1 is MNHEY, CDR2 SVGAGI. The CDR3 is CASSPGQYNEQFF. CDR3 in DNA: TGTGCCAGCAGCCCGGGACAGTACAATGAGCAGTTCTTC.

The V gene is TRBV5-4, the J gene TRBJ2-3, with 11 nucleotides matching TRBD2. V lost 4 bases and J lost 8; bases outside the gene matches: 15. Germline V gene data show CDR1 as SGHNT and CDR2 as YYREEE (reference sequence). The length of the CDR3 is 17 residues. The DNA for the CDR3 is TGTGCCAGCAGCCAGAAGCTAGCGGGAGGTGGGTGGGCTACGCAGTATTTT. It encodes CASSQKLAGGGWATQYF.

CDR3 protein: CASSPRGGLHNEQFF. Written as DNA, the CDR3 is TGTGCCAGCAGCCCACGGGGGGGATTGCACAATGAGCAGTTCTTC. This sequence joins TRBV9 and TRBJ2-1, with TRBD2 identical over 8 bases. The CDR3 has 15 amino acids. CDR1 is SGDLS and CDR2 is YYNGEE in the germline V gene. After removal of 4 bases from V and 5 bases from J, the junction contained 8 bases not matched to a gene.

The CDR3 sequence: CATSRDRAGMSNSPLHF. CDR3 in DNA: TGTGCCACCAGCAGAGATCGGGCAGGGATGAGTAATTCACCCCTCCACTTT. The J gene is TRBJ1-6, the V gene TRBV15; D is perhaps TRBD1 (5 bases). The CDR3 contains 17 residues. Germline CDR1 reads LNHNV; CDR2 reads YYDKDF (reference sequence). V lost 0 bases and J lost 6, with 15 bases in between.

The V call is TRBV5-1, the J call TRBJ1-1; the match to TRBD1 covers 10 bases. V shed 4 bases, J shed 4 bases, and the junction held 7 bases outside the gene matches. The CDR3 has 15 residues. CDR1 is SGHRS, CDR2 YFSETQ, per germline. This CDR3 is CASSKTGGGGTEAFF. DNA of the CDR3: TGCGCCAGCAGCAAGACAGGGGGCGGAGGCACTGAAGCTTTCTTT. Based on the CDR3 plus reference TRBV5-1 and TRBJ1-1, the full variable domain is KAGVTQTPRYLIKTRGQQVTLSCSPISGHRSVSWYQQTPGQGLQFLFEYFSETQRNKGNFPGRFSGRQFSNSRSEMNVSTLELGDSALYLCASSKTGGGGTEAFFGQGTRLTVV.

CDR3 in amino acids: CASSKGVLQGENEKLFF. The CDR3 DNA reads TGTGCCAGCAGCAAAGGAGTTCTACAGGGGGAAAATGAAAAACTGTTTTTT. The rearrangement links TRBV21-1 to TRBJ1-4; the table calls TRBD1, which could not be checked here. TRBV21-1 is designated a pseudogene. CDR3 length: 17 amino acids.

The chain carries TRBV20-1 and TRBJ2-7; 7 positions agree with TRBD2. J lost 6 bases, V lost 3 bases, and 2 bases had no gene match. CDR1 and CDR2 from the germline V gene are DFQATT and SNEGSKA (reference sequence). The CDR3 is 11 residues long. CDR3 sequence reads: CSARGGVEQYF. The CDR3 DNA sequence: TGCAGTGCTAGGGGAGGGGTCGAGCAGTACTTC.

As for this clone: Germline is not matched at one junction end, which may reflect a read error. This chain uses TRBV7-9 with TRBJ1-4; 9 nucleotides match TRBD1. This CDR3 has 17 residues. Germline CDR1 SEHNR, CDR2 FQNEAQ (reference sequence). The CDR3, as DNA: TGTTCCAGCAGCCCCATACCCCGGACAGGGGCAGGGGAAAAACTGTTTTTT. It is translated as CSSSPIPRTGAGEKLFF.

This chain joins TRBV4-3 and TRBJ2-1, with TRBD2 identical over 7 bases. Germline loops: CDR1 LGHNA, CDR2 YSLEER. V shed 4 bases and J 7 bases; nucleotides not matched to a gene: 16. This CDR3 is built from 17 residues. The CDR3 loop is CASSPLRGGSPGNEQFF. In DNA form, the CDR3 reads TGCGCCAGCAGCCCATTACGCGGGGGTTCCCCGGGGAATGAGCAGTTCTTC.

V gene TRBV6-5 combines with J gene TRBJ2-2; 10 bases match TRBD2. The junction had 5 bases not matched to a gene; V was cut back by 8 bases and J by 5 bases. Germline-derived CDR1 and CDR2 are MNHEY and SVGAGI. This CDR3 spans 14 amino acids. CDR3 coding DNA: TGTGCCAGCCGGACTAGCGGACCAACCGGGGAGCTGTTTTTT. Translated, it gives CASRTSGPTGELFF.

V usage is TRBV29-1 and J usage is TRBJ2-1; D ambiguous. Per germline, CDR1 SQVTM and CDR2 ANQGSEA. V gave up 3 bases and J gave up 15 bases, with 12 bases separating them. The CDR3 spans 10 residues. The CDR3 nucleotides are TGCAGCGTTGAGAACAGTCAACCGTTCTTC. The encoded protein is CSVENSQPFF.

The chain joins TRBV6-1 to TRBJ1-1; D is unclear. The germline V gene has CDR1 MNHNS and CDR2 SASEGT. This CDR3 comprises 14 residues. The ends were cut back, 4 bases at V and 0 bases at J, with 9 bases in the middle. The CDR3 region has the DNA TGTGCCAGCAGTGTGCCGGGGATGAACACTGAAGCTTTCTTT. Encoded protein: CASSVPGMNTEAFF.

A remark on this clone: At one end the junction does not follow the germline gene, possibly because of a read error. The CDR3 region has the DNA TGTTCCAGCAGCTTCATGGTAGATGGCTACACCTTC. Amino acids: CSSSFMVDGYTF. V gene TRBV7-9 combines with J gene TRBJ1-2; D uncertain. CDR3 length: 12 residues. From germline, CDR1 is SEHNR and CDR2 FQNEAQ (reference sequence).

With respect to this clone: At the DNA level, this CDR3 is encoded by other sequences in the same sample as well. This sequence joins TRBV4-2 and TRBJ2-2; 9 bases are a match to TRBD2. Germline V gene sequence: CDR1 LGHNA, CDR2 YNFKEQ. The CDR3 consists of 19 residues. The V segment lost 0 bases and the J segment 8 bases; nucleotides outside the gene matches: 16. In DNA form, the CDR3 reads TGTGCCAGCAGCCAAGAACCCCCGGGGACTAGCTCCTTCACTGGGGAGCTGTTTTTT. Its translation is CASSQEPPGTSSFTGELFF.

The chain recombines TRBV6-1 with TRBJ1-6, with D possibly being TRBD1 (5 bases). This CDR3 contains 16 residues. Trimming took 0 bases from V and 10 from J, leaving 16 bases between them. Per the germline V gene, CDR1 is MNHNS and CDR2 is SASEGT. The CDR3 coding sequence is TGTGCCAGCAGTGAAGCGCTTCGGGGGTTTGGATCACCCCTCCACTTT. Translated: CASSEALRGFGSPLHF.

As concerns this clone: A read error may account for a junction end that differs from germline. The genes are TRBV7-9 and TRBJ1-1, with D uncertain. CDR1 and CDR2 (germline): SEHNR, FQNEAQ (reference sequence). CDR3 length: 12 amino acids. The DNA for the CDR3 is TGTTCCAGCAGCCCCGTCAACACTGAAGCTTTCTTT. Protein product: CSSSPVNTEAFF. Full variable domain (outside the CDR3, taken from reference TRBV7-9 and TRBJ1-1): DTGVSQNPRHKITKRGQNVTFRCDPISEHNRLYWYRQTLGQGPEFLTYFQNEAQLEKSRLLSDRFSAERPKGSFSTLEIQRTEQGDSAMYLCSSSPVNTEAFFGQGTRLTVV.